The 26 T cell receptor beta chains below come from one sample, sequenced in a study of blood T cell repertoires in COVID-19. The method was immunoSEQ multiplex PCR; TCRdb's version includes in-frame clones alone and lacks a portion of them. The sample contains some 300,000 clones, approximately 89% of which appear only once. The source material was peripheral blood. These TCRs come from a woman between 25 and 40 years old who had recovered from COVID-19.

V usage is TRBV7-3 and J usage is TRBJ2-1; D is unclear. The CDR3 loop spans 13 amino acids. Germline V lookup: CDR1 SGHTA, CDR2 FQGTGA. V was shortened by 4 bases and J by 3 bases, with 7 bases between the two germline ends. The CDR3 DNA is TGTGCCAGCAGCTACAACAACTACAATGAGCAGTTCTTC. Its translation is CASSYNNYNEQFF.

The chain has TRBV6-2 or TRBV6-3 and TRBJ2-1; D possibly corresponds to TRBD2 (6 bases). Germline loops: CDR1 MNHEY, CDR2 SVGEGT. The CDR3 is 13 residues long. Trimming took 1 base from V and 14 from J, leaving 15 bases between them. This CDR3 reads CASSYYRDSPKFF. CDR3 nucleotides: TGTGCCAGCAGTTACTACCGGGACTCCCCGAAGTTCTTC.

The V gene is TRBV27, the J gene TRBJ1-6, with TRBD1 matching over 8 bases. Germline values: CDR1 MNHEY, CDR2 SMNVEV (reference sequence). V lost 4 bases and J lost 7; bases outside the gene matches: 3. The CDR3 is 14 amino acids. The CDR3 protein is CASSYRGWNSPLHF. The CDR3 DNA is TGTGCCAGCAGTTACAGGGGGTGGAATTCACCCCTCCACTTT.

The chain has TRBV3-1 (or the pseudogene TRBV3-2) and TRBJ1-4; 7 bases map to TRBD1. Germline V gene sequence: CDR1 LGHDT, CDR2 YNNKEL (reference sequence). Trimming cost V 4 bases and J 0 bases; bases outside gene matches: 2. The CDR3 contains 15 residues. CDR3 in amino acids: CASSPGQATNEKLFF. The CDR3 DNA sequence: TGTGCCAGCAGCCCCGGACAGGCAACTAATGAAAAACTGTTTTTT.

The rearrangement uses TRBV27 and TRBJ1-5; D remains unclear. Trimming took off 6 bases at V and 0 bases at J, with 18 bases between the two ends. Germline V gene lookup returns CDR1 MNHEY and CDR2 SMNVEV (reference sequence). This CDR3 region has 17 residues. For the CDR3, the DNA is TGTGCCAGCAGGAAACATGGGCAGGAATATAGCAATCAGCCCCAGCATTTT. This codes for CASRKHGQEYSNQPQHF.

This rearrangement joins TRBV7-2 to TRBJ2-3; 8 nucleotides line up with TRBD1. The length of the CDR3 is 16 residues. Trimming at V came to 4 bases and at J to 3 bases, leaving 9 bases not matched to a gene. Germline CDR1 reads SGHTA; CDR2 reads FQGNSA. CDR3 sequence (DNA): TGTGCCAGCAGCTCTACCCTCGACAGGGGAACAGATACGCAGTATTTT. This gives the protein CASSSTLDRGTDTQYF.

The chain is built from TRBV10-3 and TRBJ2-5; a weak D match, TRBD2 (5 bases). V was pared by 0 bases and J by 3 bases, with 5 bases between. The CDR3 is 13 amino acids. The germline V gene has CDR1 ENHRY and CDR2 SYGVKD. The CDR3 coding sequence is TGTGCCATCAGTGAGTCCGGGGAAGAGACCCAGTACTTC. This encodes CAISESGEETQYF.

The J gene is TRBJ2-1, the V gene TRBV5-6; D is perhaps TRBD2 (5 bases). In germline, CDR1 is SGHDT, CDR2 YYEEEE. Trimming cost V 3 bases and J 0 bases, with 19 bases left between them. This CDR3 is built from 18 residues. CDR3 amino acids: CASSSPGVEWSSYNEQFF. DNA for the CDR3: TGTGCCAGCAGCTCCCCCGGGGTGGAATGGAGCTCCTACAATGAGCAGTTCTTC.

The V gene is TRBV2, the J gene TRBJ2-3; perhaps TRBD2 as D (5 bases). There are 14 residues in the CDR3. V was clipped by 6 bases and J by 4 bases, with 14 bases between them. Germline assignment: CDR1 SNHLY and CDR2 FYNNEI. The CDR3 bases are TGTGCCAGCAGCGCTAGCCGAATGGCAGATACGCAGTATTTT. This translates into CASSASRMADTQYF.

This chain uses TRBV2 with TRBJ2-3; D might be TRBD2 (7 bases). This CDR3 comprises 14 residues. Germline assignment: CDR1 SNHLY and CDR2 FYNNEI. V dropped 9 bases and J dropped 3 bases, with 16 bases sitting between them. The CDR3 region has the DNA TGTGCCAGGGAGACGGGGGGCAGTACAGATACGCAGTATTTT. Residues: CARETGGSTDTQYF.

The chain uses TRBV21-1 and TRBJ1-5; TRBD1, the table's D call, was not compared with the DNA. TRBV21-1 is flagged as a pseudogene. The CDR3 runs to 15 residues. The chain's CDR3 is CASSKFPRVAQPQHF. CDR3 nucleotides: TGTGCCAGCAGCAAATTTCCCAGGGTAGCTCAGCCCCAGCATTTT.

V and J are TRBV19 and TRBJ1-4, with D uncertain. This CDR3 has 14 amino acids. Germline V gives CDR1 LNHDA, CDR2 SQIVND (reference sequence). The V gene lost 3 bases and the J gene lost 5 bases, with 10 bases spanning the gap. The CDR3 nucleotides read TGTGCCAGTAGTATGGCCGATATGAATGAAAAACTGTTTTTT. This sequence encodes CASSMADMNEKLFF. Using reference TRBV19 and TRBJ1-4 for the parts outside the CDR3, the full variable domain is DGGITQSPKYLFRKEGQNVTLSCEQNLNHDAMYWYRQDPGQGLRLIYYSQIVNDFQKGDIAEGYSVSREKKESFPLTVTSAQKNPTAFYLCASSMADMNEKLFFGSGTQLSVL.

The rearrangement joins TRBV7-8 to TRBJ1-1; perhaps TRBD1 as D (6 bases). CDR3 length: 15 residues. Looked up from germline, CDR1 is SGHVS and CDR2 is FQNEAQ. Trimming stripped 3 bases from V and 6 bases from J, with 17 bases between. CDR3 DNA sequence: TGTGCCAGCAGCTTGGACTCAGGGGCTAGGTCTGAAGCTTTCTTT. Its protein is CASSLDSGARSEAFF. Supplemented by reference TRBV7-8 and TRBJ1-1, the full variable domain reads GAGVSQSPRYKVAKRGQDVALRCDPISGHVSLFWYQQALGQGPEFLTYFQNEAQLDKSGLPSDRFFAERPEGSVSTLKIQRTQQEDSAVYLCASSLDSGARSEAFFGQGTRLTVV.

The rearrangement uses TRBV2 and TRBJ2-7, with TRBD1 matching over 9 bases. This CDR3 spans 13 amino acids. V trimming: 10 bases; J trimming: 1 base; junction bases outside the gene matches: 5. Looked up from germline, CDR1 is SNHLY and CDR2 is FYNNEI. For the CDR3, the DNA is TGTGCCACCAGAGACAGGGGGTCCTACGAGCAGTACTTC. Its translation: CATRDRGSYEQYF.

J is TRBJ2-7 and V is TRBV18; 7 nucleotides line up with TRBD2. CDR1 and CDR2 (germline): KGHSH, LQKENI. The CDR3 has 13 amino acids. V trimming: 3 bases; J trimming: 2 bases; junction bases outside the gene matches: 1. This CDR3 is CASSPGTTYEQYF. The CDR3 DNA follows: TGTGCCAGCTCACCGGGGACTACCTACGAGCAGTACTTC. Looking up the rest from reference TRBV18 and TRBJ2-7 gives the full variable domain: NAGVMQNPRHLVRRRGQEARLRCSPMKGHSHVYWYRQLPEEGLKFMVYLQKENIIDESGMPKERFSAEFPKEGPSILRIQQVVRGDSAAYFCASSPGTTYEQYFGPGTRLTVT.

The rearrangement uses TRBV7-3 and TRBJ2-1; D remains ambiguous. Germline CDR1 and CDR2: SGHTA and FQGTGA. The CDR3 has 12 residues. V was shortened by 5 bases and J by 8 bases, with 10 bases between the two germline ends. The CDR3 spells CASSTPPYEQFF. The CDR3 DNA sequence: TGTGCCAGCAGCACACCCCCCTATGAGCAGTTCTTC.

This chain connects TRBV2 to TRBJ2-5; 8 nucleotides line up with TRBD2. Germline CDR1 reads SNHLY; CDR2 reads FYNNEI. Trimming at V came to 4 bases and at J to 2 bases, leaving 9 bases not matched to a gene. The length of the CDR3 is 16 residues. The CDR3 spells CASSVSLAGTQETQYF. The CDR3 nucleotides read TGTGCCAGCAGTGTGTCGCTAGCGGGTACTCAAGAGACCCAGTACTTC.

The chain couples TRBV2 to TRBJ1-1, with a tentative D call TRBD1 (6 bases). The V end lost 9 bases, the J end lost 4 bases, and 12 bases lay between the germline ends. The CDR3 covers 12 residues. Looked up from germline, CDR1 is SNHLY and CDR2 is FYNNEI. CDR3 protein: CARGGLGTEAFF. CDR3 DNA sequence: TGTGCCAGGGGGGGGCTGGGCACTGAAGCTTTCTTT.

The chain employs TRBV28 and TRBJ2-5; D uncertain. CDR3 size: 15 residues. V was cut by 1 base and J by 1 base, with 10 bases left in between. Germline lookup yields CDR1 MDHEN and CDR2 SYDVKM. This CDR3 is CASSLYAGSQETQYF. CDR3 nucleotide sequence: TGTGCCAGCAGTTTATATGCAGGCTCCCAAGAGACCCAGTACTTC.

This chain connects TRBV5-1 to TRBJ2-2; the match to TRBD1 covers 12 bases. The trim removed 0 bases at V and 7 bases at J, leaving 4 bases unmatched. Germline V CDR1 and CDR2: SGHRS, YFSETQ. This CDR3 spans 16 amino acids. DNA of the CDR3: TGCGCCAGCAGCTTGGCGGGACAGGGGGCTATCGGGGAGCTGTTTTTT. It translates to CASSLAGQGAIGELFF.

V is TRBV21-1 and J is TRBJ1-2; the table's D call, TRBD1, has no DNA check behind it. TRBV21-1 corresponds to a pseudogene. This CDR3 has 15 amino acids. This CDR3 is CASSKFPGTPYGYTF. For the CDR3, the DNA is TGTGCCAGCAGCAAGTTCCCGGGGACACCCTATGGCTACACCTTC.

CDR3 coding DNA: TGCGCCAGCGGACCAACTGGGGGGTTGGGGAACACTGAAGCTTTCTTT. It translates to CASGPTGGLGNTEAFF. The chain links TRBV4-1 to TRBJ1-1, with TRBD1 as a possible D gene (5 bases). V gave up 8 bases and J gave up 1 base, with 20 bases separating them. This CDR3 comprises 16 residues. In germline, CDR1 is MGHRA, CDR2 YSYEKL.

V is TRBV28 and J is TRBJ1-3; a weak D match, TRBD1 (5 bases). In germline, CDR1 is MDHEN, CDR2 SYDVKM. Trimming pared 7 bases from V and 0 bases from J, leaving 13 bases between. This CDR3 is 15 amino acids long. The CDR3 bases are TGTGCCAGCAAACGGGACTTAGGCTCTGGAAACACCATATATTTT. It yields the protein CASKRDLGSGNTIYF.

This chain uses TRBV5-4 with TRBJ2-7; perhaps TRBD1 as D (6 bases). The CDR3 consists of 12 residues. Trimming pared 4 bases from V and 6 bases from J, leaving 11 bases between. CDR1 and CDR2 (germline): SGHNT, YYREEE (reference sequence). The CDR3 region has the DNA TGTGCCAGCAGCCTCGGACAGAGCGAGCAGTACTTC. This sequence encodes CASSLGQSEQYF.

This sequence joins TRBV6-5 and TRBJ1-5, with D possibly TRBD1 on 6 matching bases. CDR3 length: 15 residues. Germline loops: CDR1 MNHEY, CDR2 SVGAGI. The V and J ends lost 10 bases and 0 bases respectively, with 16 bases between them. CDR3 coding DNA: TGTGCCATAGGGGACATCACCAATAGCAATCAGCCCCAGCATTTT. Its translation: CAIGDITNSNQPQHF.

This sequence joins TRBV2 and TRBJ2-3; 16 bases fit TRBD2. J was trimmed by 11 bases and V by 0 bases; bases with no gene match: 5. CDR3 length: 16 residues. CDR1 SNHLY and CDR2 FYNNEI come from the germline V gene. The CDR3 sequence: CASSEAGLAGGLGQYF. Written as DNA, the CDR3 is TGTGCCAGCAGTGAAGCGGGACTAGCGGGGGGGCTGGGGCAGTATTTT.